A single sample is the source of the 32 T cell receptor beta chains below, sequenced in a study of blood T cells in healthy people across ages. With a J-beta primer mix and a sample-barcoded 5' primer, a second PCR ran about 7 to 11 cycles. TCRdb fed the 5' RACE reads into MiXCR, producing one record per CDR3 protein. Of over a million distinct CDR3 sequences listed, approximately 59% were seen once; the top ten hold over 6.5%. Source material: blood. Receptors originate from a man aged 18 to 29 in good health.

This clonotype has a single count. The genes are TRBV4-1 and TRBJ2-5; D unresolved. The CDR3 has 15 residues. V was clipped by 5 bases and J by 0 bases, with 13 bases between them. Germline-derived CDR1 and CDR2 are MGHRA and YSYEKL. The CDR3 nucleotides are TGCGCCAGCAGCTACACACGGGCGTACCAAGAGACCCAGTACTTC. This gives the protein CASSYTRAYQETQYF.

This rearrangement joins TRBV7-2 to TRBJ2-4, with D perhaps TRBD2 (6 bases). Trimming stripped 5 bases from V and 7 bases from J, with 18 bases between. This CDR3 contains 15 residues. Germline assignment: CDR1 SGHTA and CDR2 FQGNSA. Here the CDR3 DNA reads TGTGCCAGCAGCCCCATTGGCGGGGCCGCGAACATTCAGTACTTC. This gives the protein CASSPIGGAANIQYF. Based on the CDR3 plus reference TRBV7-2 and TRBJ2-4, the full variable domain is GAGVSQSPSNKVTEKGKDVELRCDPISGHTALYWYRQSLGQGLEFLIYFQGNSAPDKSGLPSDRFSAERTGGSVSTLTIQRTQQEDSAVYLCASSPIGGAANIQYFGAGTRLSVL.

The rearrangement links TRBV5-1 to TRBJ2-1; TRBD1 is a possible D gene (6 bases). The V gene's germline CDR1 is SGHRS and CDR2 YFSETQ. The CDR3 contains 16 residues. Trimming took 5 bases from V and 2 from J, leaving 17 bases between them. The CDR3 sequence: CASRWSFEGAYNEQFF. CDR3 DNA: TGCGCCAGCAGGTGGTCATTCGAGGGGGCCTACAATGAGCAGTTCTTC.

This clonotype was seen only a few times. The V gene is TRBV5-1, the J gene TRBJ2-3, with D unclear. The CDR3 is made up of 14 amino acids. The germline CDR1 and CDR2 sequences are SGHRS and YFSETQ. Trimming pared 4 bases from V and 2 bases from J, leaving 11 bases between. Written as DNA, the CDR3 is TGCGCCAGCAGCGGTAGCAGACACACAGATACGCAGTATTTT. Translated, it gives CASSGSRHTDTQYF.

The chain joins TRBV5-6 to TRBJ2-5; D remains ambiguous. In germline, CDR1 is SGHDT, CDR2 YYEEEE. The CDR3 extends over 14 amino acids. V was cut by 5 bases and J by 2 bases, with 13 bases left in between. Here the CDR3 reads CASRPRTEQETQYF. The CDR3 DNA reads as TGTGCCAGCAGGCCTCGGACGGAACAAGAGACCCAGTACTTC. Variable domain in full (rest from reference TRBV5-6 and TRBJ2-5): DAGVTQSPTHLIKTRGQQVTLRCSPKSGHDTVSWYQQALGQGPQFIFQYYEEEERQRGNFPDRFSGHQFPNYSSELNVNALLLGDSALYLCASRPRTEQETQYFGPGTRLLVL.

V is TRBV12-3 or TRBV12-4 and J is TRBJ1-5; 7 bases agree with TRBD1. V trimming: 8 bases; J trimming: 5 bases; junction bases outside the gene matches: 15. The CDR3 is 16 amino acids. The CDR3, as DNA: TGTGCCAGCGGTTCCCTAGGCAGGGGGGCCGATCAGCCCCAGCATTTT. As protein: CASGSLGRGADQPQHF.

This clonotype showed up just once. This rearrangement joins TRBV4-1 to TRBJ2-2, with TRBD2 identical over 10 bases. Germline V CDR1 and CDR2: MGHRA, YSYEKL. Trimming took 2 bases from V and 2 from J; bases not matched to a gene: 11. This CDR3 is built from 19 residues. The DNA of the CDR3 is TGCGCCAGCAGCCAAAGGCGCGGTAGCGGGGGGCAAAACACCGGGGAGCTGTTTTTT. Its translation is CASSQRRGSGGQNTGELFF.

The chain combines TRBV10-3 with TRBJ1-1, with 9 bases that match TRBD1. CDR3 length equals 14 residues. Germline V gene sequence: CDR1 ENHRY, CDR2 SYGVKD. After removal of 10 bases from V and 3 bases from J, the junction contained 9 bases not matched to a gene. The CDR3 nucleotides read TGTGCCACGGACAGGGGCGGGGAGGACACTGAAGCTTTCTTT. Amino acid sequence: CATDRGGEDTEAFF.

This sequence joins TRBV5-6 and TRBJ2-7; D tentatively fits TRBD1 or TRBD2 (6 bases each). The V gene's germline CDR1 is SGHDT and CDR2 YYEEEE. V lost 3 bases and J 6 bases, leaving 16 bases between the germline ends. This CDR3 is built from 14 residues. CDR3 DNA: TGTGCCAGCAGCTCTACGGGGGCCAGGATCGAGCAGTACTTC. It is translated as CASSSTGARIEQYF.

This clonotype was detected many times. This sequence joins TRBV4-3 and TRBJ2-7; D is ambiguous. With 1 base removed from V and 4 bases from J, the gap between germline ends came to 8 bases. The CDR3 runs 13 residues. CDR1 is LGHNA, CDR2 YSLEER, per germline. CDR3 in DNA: TGCGCCAGCAGCCAAGGGTCAGCATACGAGCAGTACTTC. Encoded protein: CASSQGSAYEQYF.

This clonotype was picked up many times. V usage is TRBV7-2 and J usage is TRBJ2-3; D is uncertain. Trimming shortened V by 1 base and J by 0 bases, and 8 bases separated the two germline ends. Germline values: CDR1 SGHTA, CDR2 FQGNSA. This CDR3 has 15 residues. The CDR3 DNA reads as TGTGCCAGCAGCTTAGGCGGTAGGAGCACAGATACGCAGTATTTT. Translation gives CASSLGGRSTDTQYF.

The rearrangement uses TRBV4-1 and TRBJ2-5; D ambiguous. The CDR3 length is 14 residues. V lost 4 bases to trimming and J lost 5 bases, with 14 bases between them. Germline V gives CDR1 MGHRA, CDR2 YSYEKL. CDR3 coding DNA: TGCGCCAGCAGCCTCGCGGTGGTAATGGAGACCCAGTACTTC. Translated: CASSLAVVMETQYF.

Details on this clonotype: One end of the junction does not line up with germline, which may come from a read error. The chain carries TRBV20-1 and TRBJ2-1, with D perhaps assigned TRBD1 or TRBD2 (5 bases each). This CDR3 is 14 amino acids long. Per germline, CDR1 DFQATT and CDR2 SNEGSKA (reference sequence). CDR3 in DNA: TGCAGTGCGAGAGGGACGCTGGGTTACAATGAGCAGTTCTTC. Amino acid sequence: CSARGTLGYNEQFF.

The CDR3 loop is CASSLEGAFRSEQFF. DNA of the CDR3: TGTGCCAGCAGCTTGGAGGGGGCCTTTCGTTCTGAGCAGTTCTTC. This chain joins TRBV7-9 and TRBJ2-1; the D gene is possibly TRBD1 (7 bases). The CDR3 runs 15 residues. CDR1 and CDR2 from the germline V gene are SEHNR and FQNEAQ (reference sequence). Trimming shortened V by 3 bases and J by 9 bases, and 18 bases separated the two germline ends.

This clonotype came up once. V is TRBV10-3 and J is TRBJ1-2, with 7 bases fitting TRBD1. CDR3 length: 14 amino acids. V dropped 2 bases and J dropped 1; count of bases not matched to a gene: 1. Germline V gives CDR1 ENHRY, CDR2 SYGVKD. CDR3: CAISEAGGNYGYTF. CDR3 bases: TGTGCCATCAGTGAGGCAGGGGGTAACTATGGCTACACCTTC.

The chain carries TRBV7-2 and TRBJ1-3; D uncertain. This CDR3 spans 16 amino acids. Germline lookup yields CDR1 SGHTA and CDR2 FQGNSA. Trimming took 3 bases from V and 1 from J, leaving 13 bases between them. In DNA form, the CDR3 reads TGTGCCAGCAGCTTTTCTTGGGTTCCTTCTGGAAACACCATATATTTT. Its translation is CASSFSWVPSGNTIYF.

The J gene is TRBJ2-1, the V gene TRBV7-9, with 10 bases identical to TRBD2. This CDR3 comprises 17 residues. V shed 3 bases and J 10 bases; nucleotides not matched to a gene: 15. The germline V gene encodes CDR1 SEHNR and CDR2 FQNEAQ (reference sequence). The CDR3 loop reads CASSFKIAGGPPREQFF. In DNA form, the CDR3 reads TGTGCCAGCAGCTTTAAAATAGCGGGAGGCCCTCCTCGCGAGCAGTTCTTC.

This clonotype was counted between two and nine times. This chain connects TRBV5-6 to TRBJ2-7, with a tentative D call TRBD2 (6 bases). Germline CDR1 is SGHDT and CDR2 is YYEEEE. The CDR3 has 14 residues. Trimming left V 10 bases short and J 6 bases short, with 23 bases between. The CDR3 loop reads CAFPGGYHEGEQYF. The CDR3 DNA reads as TGTGCCTTCCCCGGGGGATACCACGAGGGCGAGCAGTACTTC.

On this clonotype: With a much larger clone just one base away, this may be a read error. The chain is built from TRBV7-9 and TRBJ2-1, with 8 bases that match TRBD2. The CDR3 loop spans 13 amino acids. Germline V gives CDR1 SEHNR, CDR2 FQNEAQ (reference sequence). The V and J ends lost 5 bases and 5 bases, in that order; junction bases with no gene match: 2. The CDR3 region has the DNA TGTGCCAGCAGCCCGACTAGCGACAATGAGCAGTTCTTC. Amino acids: CASSPTSDNEQFF.

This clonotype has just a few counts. CDR3 nucleotides: TGTGCCAGCAGCCGGTCGAGTCATCCATCCTACGAGCAGTACTTC. Translation gives CASSRSSHPSYEQYF. This chain connects TRBV7-6 to TRBJ2-7; D gene uncertain. The germline V gene has CDR1 SGHVS and CDR2 FNYEAQ. This CDR3 is 15 amino acids long. V lost 5 bases to trimming and J lost 1 base, with 15 bases between them.

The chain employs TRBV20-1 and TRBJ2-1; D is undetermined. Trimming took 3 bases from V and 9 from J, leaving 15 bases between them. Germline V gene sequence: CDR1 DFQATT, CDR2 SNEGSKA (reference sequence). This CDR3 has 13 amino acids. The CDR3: CSASMVWGGEQFF. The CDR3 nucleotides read TGCAGTGCTAGCATGGTGTGGGGTGGTGAGCAGTTCTTC.

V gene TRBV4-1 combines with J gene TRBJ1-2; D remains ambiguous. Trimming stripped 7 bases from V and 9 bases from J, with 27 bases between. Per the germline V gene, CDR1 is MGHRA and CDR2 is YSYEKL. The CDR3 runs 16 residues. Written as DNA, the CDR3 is TGCGCCAGCACCTCAATAGGGAGGGATAACTCATGTAGCTACACCTTC. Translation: CASTSIGRDNSCSYTF.

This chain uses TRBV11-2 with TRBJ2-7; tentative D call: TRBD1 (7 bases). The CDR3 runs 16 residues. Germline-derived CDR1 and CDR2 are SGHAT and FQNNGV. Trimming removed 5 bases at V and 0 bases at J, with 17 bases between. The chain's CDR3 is CASSRRRQGLSYEQYF. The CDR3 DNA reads TGTGCCAGCAGCAGACGTAGACAGGGACTCTCCTACGAGCAGTACTTC.

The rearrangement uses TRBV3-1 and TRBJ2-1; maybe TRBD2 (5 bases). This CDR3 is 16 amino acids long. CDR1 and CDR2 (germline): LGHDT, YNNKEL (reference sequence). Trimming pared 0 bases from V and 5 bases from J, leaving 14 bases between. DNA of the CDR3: TGTGCCAGCAGCCAAGATATAAGTCTCGGGGACAATGAGCAGTTCTTC. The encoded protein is CASSQDISLGDNEQFF.

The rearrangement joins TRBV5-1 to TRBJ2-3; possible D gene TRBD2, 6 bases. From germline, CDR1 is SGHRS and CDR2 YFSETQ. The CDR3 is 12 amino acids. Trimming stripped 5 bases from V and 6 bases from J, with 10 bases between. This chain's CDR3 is CASSKEGDTQYF. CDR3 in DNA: TGCGCCAGCAGTAAGGAGGGGGATACGCAGTATTTT.

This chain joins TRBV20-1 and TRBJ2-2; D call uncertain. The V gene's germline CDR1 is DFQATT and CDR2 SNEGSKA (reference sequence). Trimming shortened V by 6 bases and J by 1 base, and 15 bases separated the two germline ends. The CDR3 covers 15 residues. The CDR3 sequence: CSAPFLAQNTGELFF. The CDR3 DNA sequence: TGCAGTGCCCCTTTCCTGGCACAGAACACCGGGGAGCTGTTTTTT.

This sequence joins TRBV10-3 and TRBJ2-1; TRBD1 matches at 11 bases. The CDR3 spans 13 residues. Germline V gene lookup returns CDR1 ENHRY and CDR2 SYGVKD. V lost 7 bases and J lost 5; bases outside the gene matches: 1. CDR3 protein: CAIMDRGHNEQFF. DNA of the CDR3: TGTGCCATCATGGACAGGGGGCACAATGAGCAGTTCTTC.

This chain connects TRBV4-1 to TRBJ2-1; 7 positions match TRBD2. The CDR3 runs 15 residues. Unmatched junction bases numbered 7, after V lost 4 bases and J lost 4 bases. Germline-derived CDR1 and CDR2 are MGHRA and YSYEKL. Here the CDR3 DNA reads TGCGCCAGCAGCCGCGGTACTAGCGAGTACAATGAGCAGTTCTTC. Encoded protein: CASSRGTSEYNEQFF.

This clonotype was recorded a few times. CDR3 DNA: TGCAGCGTTGAAGATCACGGCGCCGACTCCTACAATGAGCAGTTCTTC. It specifies CSVEDHGADSYNEQFF. The V gene is TRBV29-1, the J gene TRBJ2-1; no clear D. Trimming stripped 0 bases from V and 0 bases from J, with 12 bases between. The CDR3 is 16 residues long. Germline lookup yields CDR1 SQVTM and CDR2 ANQGSEA.

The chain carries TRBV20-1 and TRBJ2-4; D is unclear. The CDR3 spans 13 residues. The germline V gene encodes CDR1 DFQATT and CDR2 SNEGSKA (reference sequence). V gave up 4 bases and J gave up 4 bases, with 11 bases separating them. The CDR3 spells CSAIGTQKNIQYF. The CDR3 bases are TGCAGTGCTATCGGAACTCAGAAAAACATTCAGTACTTC.

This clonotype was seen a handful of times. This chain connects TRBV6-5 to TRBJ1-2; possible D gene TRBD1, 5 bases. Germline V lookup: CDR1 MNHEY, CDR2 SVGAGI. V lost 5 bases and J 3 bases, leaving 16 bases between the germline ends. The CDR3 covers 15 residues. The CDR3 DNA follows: TGTGCCAGCAGTCCACTTCAGGGCTCCGACTATGGCTACACCTTC. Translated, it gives CASSPLQGSDYGYTF.

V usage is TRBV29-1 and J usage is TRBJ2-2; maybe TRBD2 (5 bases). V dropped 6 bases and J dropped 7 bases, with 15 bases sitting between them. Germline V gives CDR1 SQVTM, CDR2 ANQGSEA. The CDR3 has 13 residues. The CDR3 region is CSVVPVGSGELFF. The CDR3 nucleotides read TGCAGCGTAGTACCTGTGGGGAGCGGGGAGCTGTTTTTT.